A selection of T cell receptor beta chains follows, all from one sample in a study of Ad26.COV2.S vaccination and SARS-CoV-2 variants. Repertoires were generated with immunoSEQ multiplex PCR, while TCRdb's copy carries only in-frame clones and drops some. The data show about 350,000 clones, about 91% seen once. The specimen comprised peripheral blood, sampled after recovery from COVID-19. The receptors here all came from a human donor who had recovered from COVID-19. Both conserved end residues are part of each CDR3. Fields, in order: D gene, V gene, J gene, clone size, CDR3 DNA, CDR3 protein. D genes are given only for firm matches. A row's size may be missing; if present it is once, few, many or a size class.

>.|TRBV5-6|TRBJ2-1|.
TGTGCCAGCAGCTCAGGCTACAATGAGCAGTTCTTC
CASSSGYNEQFF
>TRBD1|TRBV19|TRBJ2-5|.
TGTGCCAGTAAAAACAGGGGGTTGGAGACCCAGTACTTC
CASKNRGLETQYF
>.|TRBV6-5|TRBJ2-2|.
TGTGCCAGCAGTTCCCGCAGGCCCGGGGAGCTGTTTTTT
CASSSRRPGELFF
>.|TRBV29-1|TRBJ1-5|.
TGCAGCGTTGTACAGGGAGGCAATCAGCCCCAGCATTTT
CSVVQGGNQPQHF
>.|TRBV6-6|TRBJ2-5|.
TGTGCCAGCAGTGACCTGAGGAAGAACCAAGAGACCCAGTACTTC
CASSDLRKNQETQYF
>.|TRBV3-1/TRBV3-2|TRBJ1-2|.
TGTGCCAGCAGCCAAGATATCAGGGACCGGTATGGCTACACCTTC
CASSQDIRDRYGYTF
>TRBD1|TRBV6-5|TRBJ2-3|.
TGTGCCAGCAGAAGACGCAGGGGGCGGCGAGATACGCAGTATTTT
CASRRRRGRRDTQYF
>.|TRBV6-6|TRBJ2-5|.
TGTGCCAGCAGTTACATAACTCAAGAGACCCAGTACTTC
CASSYITQETQYF
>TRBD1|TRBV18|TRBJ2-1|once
TGTGCCAGCTCACCATTTTCAGGGGGCAATGAGCAGTTCTTC
CASSPFSGGNEQFF
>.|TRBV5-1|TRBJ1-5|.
TGCGCCAGCAGCGCAGCCATCAATCAGCCCCAGCATTTT
CASSAAINQPQHF
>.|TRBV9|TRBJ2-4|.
TGTGCCAGCAGCGCGGTTGGGGGGATTCAGTACTTC
CASSAVGGIQYF
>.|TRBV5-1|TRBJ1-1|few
TGCGCCAGCAGCTTGGCCTTGGGACGGGGGAACACTGAAGCTTTCTTT
CASSLALGRGNTEAFF
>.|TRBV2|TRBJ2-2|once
TGTGCCAGCAGTGAACGTGGGGCGTTGAACACCGGGGAGCTGTTTTTT
CASSERGALNTGELFF
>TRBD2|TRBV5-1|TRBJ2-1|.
TGCGCCAGCAGCTTGGGACGGACTAGTCGAGAGCAGTTCTTC
CASSLGRTSREQFF
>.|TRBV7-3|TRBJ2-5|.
TGTGCCAGCAGCCTTGGGACTTCAGAGACCCAGTACTTC
CASSLGTSETQYF